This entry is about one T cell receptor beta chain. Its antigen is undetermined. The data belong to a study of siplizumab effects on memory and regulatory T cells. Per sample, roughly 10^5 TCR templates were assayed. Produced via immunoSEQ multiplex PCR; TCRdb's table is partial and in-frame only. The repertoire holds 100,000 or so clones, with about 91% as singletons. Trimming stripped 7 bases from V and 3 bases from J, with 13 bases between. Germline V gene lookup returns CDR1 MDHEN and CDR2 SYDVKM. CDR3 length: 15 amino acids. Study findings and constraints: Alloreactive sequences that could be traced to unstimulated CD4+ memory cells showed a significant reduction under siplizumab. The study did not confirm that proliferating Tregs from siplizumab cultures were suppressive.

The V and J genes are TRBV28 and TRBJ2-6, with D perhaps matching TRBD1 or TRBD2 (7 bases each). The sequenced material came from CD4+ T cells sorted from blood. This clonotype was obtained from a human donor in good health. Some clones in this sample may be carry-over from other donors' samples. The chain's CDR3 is CASKTGEGGANVLTF. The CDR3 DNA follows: TGTGCCAGCAAAACAGGGGAGGGTGGGGCCAACGTCCTGACTTTC.